This paragraph reports one T cell receptor beta chain. The antigen it binds to is not known. The sample holds no much larger clone one base away, and base qualities are not on file. The data were taken from a study of radiation and T cells in renal cell carcinoma (dated by TCRdb to the early 2020s). About the full investigation: In total, approximately 53 samples underwent TCR beta sequencing: around 26 tumors plus 27 peripheral blood samples. Across all 50 or so samples, under 4,500,000 unique CDR3 nucleotide sequences, encoding 2,658,974 unique CDR3 amino acid sequences, were identified. The investigation overall reported the following: Higher TCR clonality was observed in irradiated tumors than in controls, with an average of around 54% of the repertoire accounted for by the top 100 clonotypes, compared with about 40% in nephrectomy-only tumors. A greater number of dominant CDR3 motifs was detected in irradiated tumors than in control tumors, and a larger share of the repertoire was occupied by these motifs in irradiated tumors than in control tumors. Because only small tumor regions of around 1 g were available, intratumoral heterogeneity was not captured. The single-armed trial design could not address effects of radiation dose or scheduling on the TCR repertoire.

From the cysteine through the phenylalanine, the CDR3 covers 14 amino acids. Only the CDR3 part of the read is kept: 42 bases, read in frame from the first base. As encoded in the germline V gene, CDR1 is SGHVS while CDR2 is FQNEAQ. Relative to germline, V is missing 4 bases and J is missing 8 bases, with 8 bases of the junction outside any gene match. TCR beta libraries were generated from genomic DNA with the immunoSEQ kit, following the manufacturer's recommendations. For library preparation, a first multiplex PCR was performed with proprietary primers, followed by a second PCR in which unique barcodes were added, and bead cleanups were performed after each round. Each sample batch included a kit-provided positive control reaction and a negative control reaction. The final libraries were assessed on an Agilent 4200 TapeStation D1000 ScreenTape, pooled by volume, and quantified by qPCR. Sequencing ran on an Illumina NextSeq500 with a MidOutput 150-cycle cartridge, using 156 Read1 and 15 Index1 cycles with kit custom primers. The pooled library was loaded at 1.0 pM, and roughly 20% PhiX control was spiked in. The paper's processing steps were these. Vendor-processed data were analyzed in R, with a clonotype defined as all T cells sharing the same CDR3 nucleotide sequence. For clone abundance analyses, frequencies were normalized to the 10,000 most abundant clones in each sample. Before analysis, public T cell clones were removed, and these numbered fewer than six per sample on average. Dominant motif analysis used ImmunoMap with the PAM10 matrix, gap penalty 30 and homology threshold 0.3; motifs with cumulative frequency at least 0.01 counted as dominant. The table was pulled from immuneACCESS by TCRdb, which kept in-frame rearrangements only. Such tables lose some clones; where checked, under half of the loss comes from unresolved V genes, and the rest has no known cause. D and trimming come from the DNA, and the V and J calls and clone size come from that table. The sample table lists about 16,000 clones, approximately 56% of them with a count of one. About 9% of the sample rests with the top ten.

Interpreted using the paper, the time point label stands for: tumor resected at nephrectomy. Sample treatment or condition, as interpreted from the label and publication: treatment-naive control, cytoreductive nephrectomy. For controls, tumors were taken from treatment-naive renal cell carcinoma patients who had cytoreductive nephrectomy with no radiation beforehand. Renal cell carcinoma with clear cell pathology was present in all patients. The control tumors used for TCR sequencing were from several females and some 12 males, were resected between about 2010 and 2014, and had a median patient age of around 50 years (range about 40 to 85). Tumors were dissociated mechanically, digested with collagenase/hyaluronidase at 37 degrees C, processed in gentleMACS C tubes, and stored in liquid nitrogen. Genomic DNA for TCR sequencing was prepared using the QIAamp DNA Blood Mini Kit (Qiagen). Only samples passing all quality control checks were included in the analyses.

The V and J segments used are TRBV7-8 and TRBJ2-1, and 7 junctional nucleotides match TRBD1. The receptor's source is a man aged 35-49 years with renal cell carcinoma. Source: tumor tissue, taken from a patient whose treatment was nephrectomy without radiotherapy. The DNA sequence is as follows: TGTGCCAGCAGCTCGCTCGACAGGGAGTATGAGCAGTTCTTC. It codes for CASSSLDREYEQFF.